This is a list of T cell receptor beta chains from one sample in a study of ipilimumab plus nivolumab after autologous stem cell transplantation. Assay used: immunoSEQ multiplex PCR; TCRdb lists only in-frame clones, some missing. The sample holds about 83,000 clones, under 85% seen once. The sample was PBMCs, taken in a trial of ipilimumab plus nivolumab as post-transplant consolidation. These receptor sequences come from a male donor with diffuse large B-cell lymphoma. Both conserved end residues are trimmed from each CDR3. Each record gives: V gene, clone size, J gene, CDR3 protein. The size of a clone is reported for some rows only, either as once, few or many, or as a class for expanded clones.

V gene: TRBV7-8; clone size: .; J gene: TRBJ2-3; CDR3 protein: ASSLSRWRGARATDTQY
V gene: TRBV19; clone size: .; J gene: TRBJ2-5; CDR3 protein: ASSSTSFGETQY
V gene: TRBV10-3; clone size: .; J gene: TRBJ1-3; CDR3 protein: AISAGNTIY
V gene: TRBV21-1; clone size: .; J gene: TRBJ2-1; CDR3 protein: ASRVDLSSYNEQF
V gene: TRBV29-1; clone size: .; J gene: TRBJ2-7; CDR3 protein: SVAGGVLYEQY
V gene: TRBV6-6; clone size: .; J gene: TRBJ1-1; CDR3 protein: ASSYSTQGAEAF
V gene: TRBV7-3; clone size: .; J gene: TRBJ1-6; CDR3 protein: ASSLIGIYNSPLH
V gene: TRBV29-1; clone size: .; J gene: TRBJ2-1; CDR3 protein: SVAGTSERNEQF
V gene: TRBV7-6; clone size: once; J gene: TRBJ1-1; CDR3 protein: ASSLVQTNTEAF
V gene: TRBV4-1; clone size: .; J gene: TRBJ1-1; CDR3 protein: ASSRETMNTEAF
V gene: TRBV30; clone size: .; J gene: TRBJ2-7; CDR3 protein: AWSVDRVREQY
V gene: TRBV7-3; clone size: .; J gene: TRBJ2-2; CDR3 protein: ASSPNGGPNTGELF
V gene: TRBV30; clone size: few; J gene: TRBJ1-5; CDR3 protein: AWSVEGISQPQH
V gene: TRBV6-5; clone size: .; J gene: TRBJ2-7; CDR3 protein: ASRLAGGPYEQY
V gene: TRBV4-2; clone size: .; J gene: TRBJ1-2; CDR3 protein: ASSQDRSGAWNYGYT
V gene: TRBV6-4; clone size: .; J gene: TRBJ1-5; CDR3 protein: ASSRWTGVRNQPQH
V gene: TRBV5-4; clone size: .; J gene: TRBJ1-1; CDR3 protein: ASSFRDTEAF
V gene: TRBV5-5; clone size: .; J gene: TRBJ2-7; CDR3 protein: ASSLGEERGGRYEQY
V gene: TRBV7-9; clone size: .; J gene: TRBJ2-5; CDR3 protein: ASSLGGDGRSETQY
V gene: TRBV27; clone size: few; J gene: TRBJ2-7; CDR3 protein: ASSLKGIPYEQY
V gene: TRBV5-4; clone size: .; J gene: TRBJ2-7; CDR3 protein: ASSPGLYYEQY
V gene: TRBV6-5; clone size: .; J gene: TRBJ2-2; CDR3 protein: ASSYLLGTGELF
V gene: TRBV7-8; clone size: .; J gene: TRBJ2-5; CDR3 protein: ASSQRSGGTETQY
V gene: TRBV5-1; clone size: .; J gene: TRBJ1-1; CDR3 protein: ASSLSVNTEAF
V gene: TRBV7-2; clone size: once; J gene: TRBJ2-2; CDR3 protein: ASSRNPGTSAGELF
V gene: TRBV27; clone size: .; J gene: TRBJ2-6; CDR3 protein: ASSLNGGANVLT
V gene: TRBV25-1; clone size: .; J gene: TRBJ1-4; CDR3 protein: ASSIRVGEEGEKLF
V gene: TRBV7-2; clone size: .; J gene: TRBJ2-5; CDR3 protein: ASSSQGVSETQY
V gene: TRBV6-4; clone size: .; J gene: TRBJ2-2; CDR3 protein: ASSAFAASNTGELF
V gene: TRBV30; clone size: .; J gene: TRBJ2-3; CDR3 protein: AVSLGQDTQY
V gene: TRBV19; clone size: .; J gene: TRBJ1-6; CDR3 protein: ASSIPAGTGMNNSPLH
V gene: TRBV12-5; clone size: .; J gene: TRBJ2-7; CDR3 protein: ASREGVSYEQY
V gene: TRBV6-1; clone size: .; J gene: TRBJ1-2; CDR3 protein: ASSDLRGGANYGYT
V gene: TRBV29-1; clone size: .; J gene: TRBJ1-5; CDR3 protein: SVRQGVGQPQH
V gene: TRBV9; clone size: .; J gene: TRBJ1-2; CDR3 protein: ASRRGTAQFYGYT
V gene: TRBV5-1; clone size: .; J gene: TRBJ2-1; CDR3 protein: ASSFGSSYNEQF
V gene: TRBV29-1; clone size: few; J gene: TRBJ1-1; CDR3 protein: SVDRGRTEAF
V gene: TRBV7-2; clone size: once; J gene: TRBJ2-7; CDR3 protein: ASSPRDYWGGEQY
V gene: TRBV15; clone size: .; J gene: TRBJ1-2; CDR3 protein: ATSRDRGGYGYT
V gene: TRBV6-5; clone size: .; J gene: TRBJ2-3; CDR3 protein: ASSYSQDGRTDTQY
V gene: TRBV5-1; clone size: once; J gene: TRBJ1-2; CDR3 protein: ASSLGVLYGYT
V gene: TRBV6-1; clone size: .; J gene: TRBJ1-5; CDR3 protein: ASSGLQGYSNQPQH
V gene: TRBV5-1; clone size: .; J gene: TRBJ2-5; CDR3 protein: ASSFQETQY